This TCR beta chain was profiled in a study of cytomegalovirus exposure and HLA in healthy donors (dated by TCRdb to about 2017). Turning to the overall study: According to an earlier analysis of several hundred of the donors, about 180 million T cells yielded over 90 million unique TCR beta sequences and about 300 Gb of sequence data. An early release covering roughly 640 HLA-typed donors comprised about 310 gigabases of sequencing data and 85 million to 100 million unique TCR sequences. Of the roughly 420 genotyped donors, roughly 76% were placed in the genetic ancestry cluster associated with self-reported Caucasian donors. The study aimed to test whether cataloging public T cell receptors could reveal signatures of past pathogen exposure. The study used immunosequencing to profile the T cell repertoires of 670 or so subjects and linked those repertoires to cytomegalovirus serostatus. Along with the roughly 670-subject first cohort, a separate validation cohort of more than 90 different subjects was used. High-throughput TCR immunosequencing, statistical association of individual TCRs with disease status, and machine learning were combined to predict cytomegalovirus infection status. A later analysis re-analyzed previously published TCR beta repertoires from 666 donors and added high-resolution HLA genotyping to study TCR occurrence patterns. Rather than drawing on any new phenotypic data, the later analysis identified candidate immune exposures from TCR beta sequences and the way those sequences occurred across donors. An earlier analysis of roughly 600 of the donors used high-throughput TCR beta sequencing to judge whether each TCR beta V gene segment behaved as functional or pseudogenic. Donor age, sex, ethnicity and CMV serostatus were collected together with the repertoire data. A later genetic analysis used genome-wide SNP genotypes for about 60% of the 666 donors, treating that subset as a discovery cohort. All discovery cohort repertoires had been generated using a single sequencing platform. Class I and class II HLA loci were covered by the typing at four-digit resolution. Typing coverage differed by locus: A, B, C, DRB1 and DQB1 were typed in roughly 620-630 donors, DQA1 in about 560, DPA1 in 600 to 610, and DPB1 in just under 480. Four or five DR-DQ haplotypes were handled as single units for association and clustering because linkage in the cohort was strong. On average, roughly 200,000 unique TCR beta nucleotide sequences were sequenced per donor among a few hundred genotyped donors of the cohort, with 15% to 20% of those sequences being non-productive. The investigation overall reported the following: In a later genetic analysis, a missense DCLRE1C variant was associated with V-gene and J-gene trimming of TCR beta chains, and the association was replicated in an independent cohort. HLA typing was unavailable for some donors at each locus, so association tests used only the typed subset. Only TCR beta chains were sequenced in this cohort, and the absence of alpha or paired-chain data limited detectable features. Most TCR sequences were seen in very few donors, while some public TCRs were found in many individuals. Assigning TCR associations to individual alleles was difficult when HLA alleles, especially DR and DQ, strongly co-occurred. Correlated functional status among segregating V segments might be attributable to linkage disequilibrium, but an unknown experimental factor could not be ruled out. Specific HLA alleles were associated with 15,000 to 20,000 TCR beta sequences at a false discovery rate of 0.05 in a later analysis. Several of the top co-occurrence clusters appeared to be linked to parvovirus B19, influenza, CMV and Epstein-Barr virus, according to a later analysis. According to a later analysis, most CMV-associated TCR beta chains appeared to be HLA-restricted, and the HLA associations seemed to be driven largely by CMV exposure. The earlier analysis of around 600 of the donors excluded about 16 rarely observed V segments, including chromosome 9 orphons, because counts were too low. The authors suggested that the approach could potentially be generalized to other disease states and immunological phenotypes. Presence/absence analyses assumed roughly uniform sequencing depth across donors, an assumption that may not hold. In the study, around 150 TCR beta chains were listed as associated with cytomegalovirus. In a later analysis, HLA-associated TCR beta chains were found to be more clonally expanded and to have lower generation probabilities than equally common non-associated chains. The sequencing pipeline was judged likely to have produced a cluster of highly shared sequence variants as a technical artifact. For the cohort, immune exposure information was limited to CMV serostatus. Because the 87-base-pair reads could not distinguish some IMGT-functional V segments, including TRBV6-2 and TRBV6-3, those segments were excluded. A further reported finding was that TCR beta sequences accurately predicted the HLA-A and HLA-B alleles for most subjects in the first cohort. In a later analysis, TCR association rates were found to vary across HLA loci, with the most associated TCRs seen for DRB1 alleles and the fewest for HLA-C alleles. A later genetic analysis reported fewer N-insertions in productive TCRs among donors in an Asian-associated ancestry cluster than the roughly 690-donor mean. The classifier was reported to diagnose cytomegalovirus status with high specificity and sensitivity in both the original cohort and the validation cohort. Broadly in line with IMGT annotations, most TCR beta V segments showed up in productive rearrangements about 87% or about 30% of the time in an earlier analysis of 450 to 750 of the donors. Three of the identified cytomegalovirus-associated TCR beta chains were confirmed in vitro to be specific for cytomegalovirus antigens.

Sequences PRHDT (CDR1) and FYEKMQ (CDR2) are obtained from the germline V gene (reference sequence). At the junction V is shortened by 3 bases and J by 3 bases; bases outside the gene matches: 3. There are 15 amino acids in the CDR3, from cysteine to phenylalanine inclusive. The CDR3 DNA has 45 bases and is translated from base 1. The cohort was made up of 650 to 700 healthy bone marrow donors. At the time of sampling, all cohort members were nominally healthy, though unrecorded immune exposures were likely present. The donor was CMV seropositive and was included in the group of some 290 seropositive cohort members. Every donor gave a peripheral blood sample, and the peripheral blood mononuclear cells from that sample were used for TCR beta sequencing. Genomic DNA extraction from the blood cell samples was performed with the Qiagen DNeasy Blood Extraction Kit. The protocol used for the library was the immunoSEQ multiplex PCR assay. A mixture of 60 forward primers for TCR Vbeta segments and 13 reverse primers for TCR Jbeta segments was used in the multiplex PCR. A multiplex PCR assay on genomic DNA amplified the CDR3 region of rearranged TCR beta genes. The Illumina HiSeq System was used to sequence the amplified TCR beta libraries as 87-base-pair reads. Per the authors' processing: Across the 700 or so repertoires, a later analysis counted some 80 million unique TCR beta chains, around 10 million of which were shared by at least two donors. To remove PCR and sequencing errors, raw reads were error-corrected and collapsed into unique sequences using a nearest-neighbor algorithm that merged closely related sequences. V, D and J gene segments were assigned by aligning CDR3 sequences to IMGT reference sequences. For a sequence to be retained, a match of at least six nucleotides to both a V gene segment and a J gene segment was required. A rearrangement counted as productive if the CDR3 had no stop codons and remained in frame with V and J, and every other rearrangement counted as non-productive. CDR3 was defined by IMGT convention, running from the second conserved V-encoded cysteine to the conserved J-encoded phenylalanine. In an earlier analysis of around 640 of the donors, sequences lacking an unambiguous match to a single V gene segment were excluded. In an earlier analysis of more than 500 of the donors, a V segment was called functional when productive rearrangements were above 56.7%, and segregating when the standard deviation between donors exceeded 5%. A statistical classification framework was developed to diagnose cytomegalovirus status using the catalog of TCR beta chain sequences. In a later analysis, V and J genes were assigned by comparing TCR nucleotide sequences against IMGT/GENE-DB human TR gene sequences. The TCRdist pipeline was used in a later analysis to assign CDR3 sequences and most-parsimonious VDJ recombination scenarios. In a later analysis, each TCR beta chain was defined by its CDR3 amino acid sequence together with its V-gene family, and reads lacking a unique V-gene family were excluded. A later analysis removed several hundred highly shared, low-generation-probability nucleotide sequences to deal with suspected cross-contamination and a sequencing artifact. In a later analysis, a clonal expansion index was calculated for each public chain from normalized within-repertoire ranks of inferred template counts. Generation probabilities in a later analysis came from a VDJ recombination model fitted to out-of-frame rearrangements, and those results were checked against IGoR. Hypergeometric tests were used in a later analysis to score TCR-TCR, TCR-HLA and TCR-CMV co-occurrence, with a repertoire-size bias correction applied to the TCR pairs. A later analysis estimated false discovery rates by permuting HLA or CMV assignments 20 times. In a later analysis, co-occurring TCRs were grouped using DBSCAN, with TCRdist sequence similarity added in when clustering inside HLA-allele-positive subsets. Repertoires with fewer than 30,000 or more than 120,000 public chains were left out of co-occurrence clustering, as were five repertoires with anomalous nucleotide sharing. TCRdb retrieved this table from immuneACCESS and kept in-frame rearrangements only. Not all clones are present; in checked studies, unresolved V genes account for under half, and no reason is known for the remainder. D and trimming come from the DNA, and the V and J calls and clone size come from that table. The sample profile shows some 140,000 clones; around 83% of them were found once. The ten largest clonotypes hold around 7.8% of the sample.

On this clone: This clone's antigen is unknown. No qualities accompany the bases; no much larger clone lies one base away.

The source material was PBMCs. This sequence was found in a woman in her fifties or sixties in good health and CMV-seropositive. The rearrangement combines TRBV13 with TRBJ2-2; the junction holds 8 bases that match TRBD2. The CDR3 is CASSLVLADTGELFF. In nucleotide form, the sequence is TGTGCCAGCAGCTTGGTACTAGCGGACACCGGGGAGCTGTTTTTT. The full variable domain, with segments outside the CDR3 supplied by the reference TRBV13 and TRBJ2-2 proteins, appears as AAGVIQSPRHLIKEKRETATLKCYPIPRHDTVYWYQQGPGQDPQFLISFYEKMQSDKGSIPDRFSAQQFSDYHSELNMSSLELGDSALYFCASSLVLADTGELFFGEGSRLTVL.